This TCR beta chain was identified in a study of radiation and T cells in renal cell carcinoma. Findings of the study overall: Baseline intratumoral clonotype presence is unknown without pretreatment biopsies. In blood, top tumor clones expanded by 2 weeks, shrinking by 4.

Regarding time point: blood 4 weeks post-SBRT, at nephrectomy. The sample's treatment: 15 Gy SBRT to primary tumor, nephrectomy 4 weeks later. Nephrectomy followed 15 Gy stereotactic body radiation by 4 weeks. Data came from immunoSEQ multiplex PCR; TCRdb stores just in-frame clones and leaves some out. Among tens of thousands of clones listed, roughly 80% were seen once. V gave up 11 bases and J gave up 3 bases, with 11 bases separating them. The CDR3 is made up of 12 amino acids. Germline V lookup: CDR1 SNHLY, CDR2 FYNNEI. This clone was observed a handful of times. Antigen specificity is unknown. This receptor was taken from a man aged 60 to 69 with renal cell carcinoma. This chain uses TRBV2 with TRBJ2-1, with a possible D match to TRBD2 (7 bases). Sequences were derived from blood, sampled from a patient whose treatment included radiotherapy and nephrectomy. The CDR3 DNA reads as TGTGCCGGGGGGGGCAACTACAATGAGCAGTTCTTC. Translation gives CAGGGNYNEQFF.